This entry describes one T cell receptor (beta chain). These data belong to a study of identical twins. This CDR3 region has 14 residues. Germline V gene data show CDR1 as LGHDT and CDR2 as YNNKEL (reference sequence). TCRdb recomputed calls from the 5' RACE reads with MiXCR, one row per CDR3 protein. Here the sample spans some 1,600,000 distinct CDR3 sequences, under 35% being singletons. The receptor was derived from a newborn girl in good health. The sample comprised cord blood. This chain joins TRBV3-1 and TRBJ2-7; no definite D call. The J call could be wrong; TRBJ2-5 is a better fit for the DNA end. The CDR3 DNA reads TGTGCCAGCAGCCGGGCCCCCTGGACAGAGACCCAGTACTTC. Amino acids: CASSRAPWTETQYF.